These 25 T cell receptor beta chains came from one sample sequenced in a study of blood T cells in healthy people across ages. Then a second PCR, running about 6 to 12 cycles, was carried out with a sample-barcoded 5' primer and a J-beta primer mix. MiXCR, applied by TCRdb to the 5' RACE reads, yields one record per CDR3 protein. This table holds about a million distinct CDR3 sequences, roughly 51% found once. The specimen was blood. The source of these receptors is a woman between 55 and 75 years old in good health.

This chain uses TRBV5-1 with TRBJ1-1; D call uncertain. The CDR3 extends over 13 amino acids. Trimming took 4 bases from V and 4 from J, leaving 11 bases between them. The germline gives CDR1 SGHRS, CDR2 YFSETQ. The CDR3 DNA sequence: TGCGCCAGCAGCCCTGCTGTGGGCACTGAAGCTTTCTTT. Its translation: CASSPAVGTEAFF.

The rearrangement uses TRBV20-1 and TRBJ2-1; D is possibly TRBD2 (5 bases). V was cut by 1 base and J by 10 bases, with 11 bases left in between. This CDR3 region has 12 residues. The germline V gene has CDR1 DFQATT and CDR2 SNEGSKA (reference sequence). The CDR3 region is CSARVPPGEQFF. Here the CDR3 DNA reads TGCAGTGCTAGAGTCCCCCCGGGGGAGCAGTTCTTC.

The chain joins TRBV7-9 to TRBJ1-1; D call uncertain. Germline values: CDR1 SEHNR, CDR2 FQNEAQ (reference sequence). With 8 bases removed from V and 9 bases from J, the gap between germline ends came to 13 bases. The CDR3 spans 11 residues. This CDR3 is CASFELEKAFF. DNA for the CDR3: TGTGCCAGCTTCGAACTTGAGAAAGCTTTCTTT. Looking up the rest from reference TRBV7-9 and TRBJ1-1 gives the full variable domain: DTGVSQNPRHKITKRGQNVTFRCDPISEHNRLYWYRQTLGQGPEFLTYFQNEAQLEKSRLLSDRFSAERPKGSFSTLEIQRTEQGDSAMYLCASFELEKAFFGQGTRLTVV.

This clonotype was recorded a few times. J is TRBJ2-7 and V is TRBV5-1, with D possibly TRBD2 on 6 matching bases. V shed 7 bases and J shed 3 bases, with 17 bases lying between them. This CDR3 is built from 14 residues. Germline V gene lookup returns CDR1 SGHRS and CDR2 YFSETQ. This CDR3 is CASGPAEGHYEQYF. The CDR3 coding sequence is TGCGCCAGCGGCCCGGCGGAGGGCCACTACGAGCAGTACTTC.

V usage is TRBV20-1 and J usage is TRBJ2-5; TRBD2 aligns across 7 bases. The J call may not be correct, given that the DNA end is closer to TRBJ2-1. This CDR3 contains 12 residues. CDR1 DFQATT and CDR2 SNEGSKA come from the germline V gene (reference sequence). The CDR3 region has the DNA TGCAGCCTAGCGGCTACCCAAGAGACCCAGTTCTTC. Translating gives CSLAATQETQFF.

This rearrangement joins TRBV10-1 to TRBJ2-3, with 9 bases fitting TRBD1. Germline V gene data show CDR1 as WNHNN and CDR2 as SYGVQD (reference sequence). CDR3 size: 19 residues. The V gene end was trimmed by 3 bases and the J gene end by 4 bases; junction bases not matched to a gene: 17. The CDR3 DNA follows: TGCGCCAGCAGTGATAACCCCGCCGGGACAGGGAATGGCGCAGATACGCAGTATTTT. Encoded protein: CASSDNPAGTGNGADTQYF.

In this sample, this clonotype turned up once. The chain links TRBV27 to TRBJ1-2, with 7 bases fitting TRBD1. This CDR3 region has 14 residues. Germline CDR1 is MNHEY and CDR2 is SMNVEV (reference sequence). The V gene end was trimmed by 5 bases and the J gene end by 3 bases; junction bases not matched to a gene: 6. This CDR3 is CASSHDRDYYGYTF. The CDR3 DNA reads TGTGCCAGCAGTCATGACAGGGACTACTATGGCTACACCTTC.

The chain uses TRBV12-3 or TRBV12-4 and TRBJ2-5; D is undetermined. Trimming took off 6 bases at V and 0 bases at J, with 14 bases between the two ends. This CDR3 has 15 residues. The DNA for the CDR3 is TGTGCCAGCAGCTCTACTCTAGGGAACCAAGAGACCCAGTACTTC. This sequence encodes CASSSTLGNQETQYF.

With regard to this clonotype: This could be a read error, since a much larger clone is one nucleotide away. The chain has TRBV4-2 and TRBJ2-1; the D gene is possibly TRBD2 (5 bases). Germline assignment: CDR1 LGHNA and CDR2 YNFKEQ. The CDR3 sequence is 18 residues long. Trimming cost V 6 bases and J 3 bases, with 24 bases left between them. The CDR3: CASSPTSSGGGNYNEQFF. The DNA of the CDR3 is TGTGCCAGCAGTCCAACGAGCAGCGGTGGCGGAAACTACAATGAGCAGTTCTTC.

The table lists this clonotype with a few counts. This chain uses TRBV6-2 or TRBV6-3 with TRBJ1-1; no clear D. The CDR3 is made up of 12 amino acids. Germline lookup yields CDR1 MNHEY and CDR2 SVGEGT. Trimming cost V 8 bases and J 11 bases, with 18 bases left between them. CDR3 amino acids: CASRVSRFVAFF. In DNA form, the CDR3 reads TGTGCCAGCCGGGTTAGTAGATTCGTGGCTTTCTTT.

The chain combines TRBV6-4 with TRBJ1-1; 9 bases line up with TRBD1. Germline values: CDR1 MRHNA, CDR2 SNTAGT. This CDR3 comprises 14 residues. After removal of 6 bases from V and 5 bases from J, the junction contained 7 bases not matched to a gene. CDR3 residues: CASRMTQGATEAFF. For the CDR3, the DNA is TGTGCCAGCAGAATGACACAGGGGGCGACTGAAGCTTTCTTT.

This rearrangement joins TRBV6-5 to TRBJ1-6; the D is unclear. This CDR3 comprises 13 residues. Germline lookup yields CDR1 MNHEY and CDR2 SVGAGI. V was shortened by 7 bases and J by 5 bases, with 9 bases between the two germline ends. The CDR3 reads CASNGDHNSPLHF. DNA for the CDR3: TGTGCCAGCAACGGAGATCATAATTCACCCCTCCACTTT.

The chain uses TRBV27 and TRBJ2-1; TRBD2 aligns across 7 bases. The better agreement between TRBJ2-7 and the DNA end casts doubt on the J call. This CDR3 comprises 14 residues. Per the germline V gene, CDR1 is MNHEY and CDR2 is SMNVEV (reference sequence). This chain's CDR3 is CASRPGSGGYEQYF. Here the CDR3 DNA reads TGTGCCAGCAGGCCCGGGTCGGGGGGCTACGAGCAGTACTTC.

The V gene is TRBV15, the J gene TRBJ1-6; a weak D match, TRBD1 (6 bases). From germline, CDR1 is LNHNV and CDR2 YYDKDF (reference sequence). V lost 0 bases, J lost 10 bases, and 10 bases lay in between. This CDR3 has 14 amino acids. The CDR3: CATSRDKGGSPLHF. The CDR3 DNA reads TGTGCCACCAGCAGAGACAAAGGGGGATCACCCCTCCACTTT.

The rearrangement joins TRBV7-9 to TRBJ2-7, with TRBD1 as a possible D gene (6 bases). From germline, CDR1 is SEHNR and CDR2 FQNEAQ (reference sequence). Between the trimmed V and J ends, which lost 1 base and 3 bases, there was a span of 13 bases. CDR3 length equals 15 residues. The CDR3 DNA reads as TGTGCCAGCAGCTTAGGATGGGACACAGTCTACGAGCAGTACTTC. Residues: CASSLGWDTVYEQYF. Based on the CDR3 plus reference TRBV7-9 and TRBJ2-7, the full variable domain is DTGVSQNPRHKITKRGQNVTFRCDPISEHNRLYWYRQTLGQGPEFLTYFQNEAQLEKSRLLSDRFSAERPKGSFSTLEIQRTEQGDSAMYLCASSLGWDTVYEQYFGPGTRLTVT.

The chain is built from TRBV28 and TRBJ1-2, with D hard to call. The CDR3 is 14 residues long. Trimming pared 5 bases from V and 4 bases from J, leaving 14 bases between. From germline, CDR1 is MDHEN and CDR2 SYDVKM. CDR3 DNA: TGTGCCAGCAGTGTATCTCCCGGCCGCTATGGCTACACCTTC. It yields the protein CASSVSPGRYGYTF.

This clonotype was seen only a few times. J is TRBJ1-5 and V is TRBV6-6, with D unclear. Germline V CDR1 and CDR2: MNHNY, SVGAGI (reference sequence). This CDR3 spans 15 amino acids. Between the trimmed V and J ends, which lost 7 bases and 4 bases, there was a span of 17 bases. CDR3 sequence (DNA): TGTGCCAGCACCCCACGAGGAGGAACAAATCAGCCCCAGCATTTT. This translates into CASTPRGGTNQPQHF.

The gene calls are TRBV9 and TRBJ2-7, with D possibly matching TRBD1 (6 bases). Judging by the DNA end, TRBJ2-5 fits better; the J call may be wrong. CDR1 and CDR2 (germline): SGDLS, YYNGEE. This CDR3 spans 14 amino acids. This CDR3 is CASSTTTGTETQYF. The CDR3, as DNA: TGTGCCAGCAGCACCACGACAGGAACGGAGACCCAGTACTTC.

This clonotype was seen only once. The V gene is TRBV7-8, the J gene TRBJ2-2; 13 positions agree with TRBD2. The CDR3 runs to 16 residues. Germline assignment: CDR1 SGHVS and CDR2 FQNEAQ. J was trimmed by 6 bases and V by 5 bases; bases with no gene match: 6. This CDR3 reads CASSPGLAGEPGELFF. CDR3 nucleotide sequence: TGTGCCAGCAGCCCAGGACTAGCGGGAGAACCCGGGGAGCTGTTTTTT. Drawing the rest from reference TRBV7-8 and TRBJ2-2, the complete variable domain is GAGVSQSPRYKVAKRGQDVALRCDPISGHVSLFWYQQALGQGPEFLTYFQNEAQLDKSGLPSDRFFAERPEGSVSTLKIQRTQQEDSAVYLCASSPGLAGEPGELFFGEGSRLTVL.

This clonotype appeared a few times. The chain uses TRBV7-2 and TRBJ2-5; 8 nucleotides agree with TRBD2. CDR1 and CDR2 (germline): SGHTA, FQGNSA. The CDR3 covers 14 residues. Trimming took 2 bases from V and 6 from J; bases not matched to a gene: 5. In DNA, the CDR3 is TGTGCCAGCAGCTTAAGGACTAGCACTCAGACCCAGTACTTC. Amino acid sequence: CASSLRTSTQTQYF. The variable domain in full, completed from reference TRBV7-2 and TRBJ2-5, reads GAGVSQSPSNKVTEKGKDVELRCDPISGHTALYWYRQSLGQGLEFLIYFQGNSAPDKSGLPSDRFSAERTGGSVSTLTIQRTQQEDSAVYLCASSLRTSTQTQYFGPGTRLLVL.

The CDR3 sequence: CASSPPLDEQYF. CDR3 sequence (DNA): TGCGCCAGCAGCCCCCCCCTGGACGAGCAGTACTTC. This chain links TRBV4-1 with TRBJ2-7; the D is unclear. This CDR3 spans 12 amino acids. Germline V CDR1 and CDR2: MGHRA, YSYEKL. The V and J ends lost 4 bases and 5 bases respectively, with 9 bases between them.

This clonotype has only a few counts. The chain employs TRBV5-1 and TRBJ2-3; D unresolved. V was trimmed by 4 bases and J by 5 bases, leaving 11 bases between them. Germline lookup yields CDR1 SGHRS and CDR2 YFSETQ. This CDR3 spans 13 amino acids. CDR3 in amino acids: CASSVTAKDTQYF. Written as DNA, the CDR3 is TGCGCCAGCAGCGTAACAGCCAAAGATACGCAGTATTTT.

The genes are TRBV25-1 and TRBJ1-5; D is perhaps TRBD1 (5 bases). There are 14 residues in the CDR3. V dropped 4 bases and J dropped 1 base, with 8 bases sitting between them. In germline, CDR1 is MGHDK, CDR2 SYGVNS. The CDR3: CASSGGTSNQPQHF. Here the CDR3 DNA reads TGTGCCAGCAGTGGAGGGACGAGCAATCAGCCCCAGCATTTT.

The chain uses TRBV6-2 or TRBV6-3 and TRBJ1-5; D is uncertain. V lost 5 bases and J 2 bases, leaving 10 bases between the germline ends. From germline, CDR1 is MNHEY and CDR2 SVGEGT. The CDR3 is 14 amino acids. The CDR3 is CASSTDTGNQPQHF. The CDR3 DNA reads TGTGCCAGCAGTACCGACACCGGCAATCAGCCCCAGCATTTT.

The chain joins TRBV24-1 to TRBJ2-1, with a tentative D call TRBD2 (6 bases). This CDR3 is built from 16 residues. V gave up 0 bases and J gave up 9 bases, with 17 bases separating them. The germline V gene has CDR1 KGHDR and CDR2 SFDVKD. DNA of the CDR3: TGTGCCACCAGTGATTTGGGTGGGACTCTCGGACGTGAGCAGTTCTTC. This gives the protein CATSDLGGTLGREQFF.